The 2 T cell receptor beta chains presented below share a single source sample, sequenced in a study of radiation and T cells in renal cell carcinoma. Sequenced by immunoSEQ multiplex PCR; TCRdb stores in-frame clones only, minus some. The repertoire holds about 150,000 clones, with about 87% as singletons. As to time point: baseline pretreatment blood. Treatment specified: 15 Gy SBRT to primary tumor, nephrectomy 4 weeks later. The material was blood, obtained from a patient whose treatment included radiotherapy and nephrectomy. These receptors originate from a woman in her 70s with renal cell carcinoma.

The rearrangement uses TRBV5-4 and TRBJ1-4, with TRBD1 identical over 8 bases. This CDR3 contains 14 residues. Germline assignment: CDR1 SGHNT and CDR2 YYREEE (reference sequence). V gave up 2 bases and J gave up 5 bases; unmatched junction bases: 2. The CDR3 region is CASSFGQGNEKLFF. The DNA for the CDR3 is TGTGCCAGCAGCTTCGGACAGGGAAATGAAAAACTGTTTTTT.

V gene TRBV28 combines with J gene TRBJ1-1; D gene ambiguous. The CDR3 has 12 residues. Germline V gene sequence: CDR1 MDHEN, CDR2 SYDVKM. The V end lost 7 bases, the J end lost 6 bases, and 12 bases lay between the germline ends. This chain's CDR3 is CASKPPRAEAFF. The CDR3, as DNA: TGTGCCAGCAAGCCCCCTAGAGCTGAAGCTTTCTTT.